Presented here are 10 T cell receptor beta chains from one specimen sequenced in a study of sequential checkpoint blockade in melanoma. Generated by immunoSEQ multiplex PCR, the TCRdb table keeps only in-frame clones and is missing some. In the table there are 15,000 to 20,000 clones, roughly 70% of which are singletons. Treatment: randomized to nivolumab then ipilimumab (arm A) or the reverse (arm B). The specimen comprised CD8+ T cells sorted from blood (inferred from file names), sampled from a patient given nivolumab and ipilimumab in sequence. All receptors come from a human donor with melanoma.

The chain carries TRBV11-2 and TRBJ2-3, with D hard to call. The germline gives CDR1 SGHAT, CDR2 FQNNGV. This CDR3 comprises 13 residues. Trimming removed 5 bases from V and 2 bases from J, with 8 bases in between. DNA for the CDR3: TGTGCCAGCAGCCCAGTAAACACAGATACGCAGTATTTT. Protein product: CASSPVNTDTQYF. Based on the CDR3 plus reference TRBV11-2 and TRBJ2-3, the full variable domain is EAGVAQSPRYKIIEKRQSVAFWCNPISGHATLYWYQQILGQGPKLLIQFQNNGVVDDSQLPKDRFSAERLKGVDSTLKIQPAKLEDSAVYLCASSPVNTDTQYFGPGTRLTVL.

This clone was observed once. The rearrangement links TRBV30 to TRBJ1-6; D unresolved. This CDR3 has 15 amino acids. The germline V and J ends were trimmed by 1 base and 7 bases, with 14 bases remaining between them. Germline V gives CDR1 GTSNPN, CDR2 SVGIG (reference sequence). The CDR3 DNA sequence: TGTGCCTGGAGTGAAGCCCGGAGAGGGAATTCACCCCTCCACTTT. Encoded protein: CAWSEARRGNSPLHF.

The rearrangement links TRBV9 to TRBJ1-2; TRBD1 matches at 9 bases. The V and J ends lost 4 bases and 6 bases, in that order; junction bases with no gene match: 16. Germline V gene data show CDR1 as SGDLS and CDR2 as YYNGEE. The CDR3 spans 17 residues. The CDR3 DNA sequence: TGTGCCAGCAGCAATTCAAGAGTTGTGGGACAGGGCGATGGCTACACCTTC. This encodes CASSNSRVVGQGDGYTF.

J is TRBJ2-7 and V is TRBV21-1; TRBD1, the table's D call, lacks a check against the DNA. TRBV21-1 is assigned pseudogene status. The CDR3 has 14 amino acids. The CDR3 region has the DNA TGTGCCAGCAGCAATCTGGACAGGATTCACGAGCAGTACTTC. This sequence encodes CASSNLDRIHEQYF.

Only a few counts were recorded for this clone. CDR3 nucleotide sequence: TGTGCCAGCAGCCAAGGGCAGGACGAGCAGTACTTC. Protein product: CASSQGQDEQYF. The chain is built from TRBV21-1 and TRBJ2-7; whether TRBD1, the table's D call, matches the DNA was not checked. TRBV21-1 is shown as a pseudogene. The CDR3 contains 12 residues.

For this clone: One end of the junction fails to match germline, which may point to a read error. The chain links TRBV10-3 to TRBJ2-7; possible D gene TRBD1, 6 bases. CDR1 and CDR2 from the germline V gene are ENHRY and SYGVKD. This CDR3 is 13 amino acids long. The CDR3 sequence: CAISETGQRPPNF. The CDR3 DNA follows: TGTGCCATCAGTGAAACGGGACAAAGGCCTCCCAACTTC.

This sequence joins TRBV7-9 and TRBJ2-3, with D perhaps matching TRBD1 (6 bases). This CDR3 region has 14 residues. Deletions cut 6 bases from V and 1 base from J, with 11 bases between. CDR1 SEHNR and CDR2 FQNEAQ come from the germline V gene (reference sequence). CDR3 sequence reads: CASSVGGGTDTQYF. The CDR3 nucleotides are TGTGCCAGCAGTGTAGGGGGTGGCACAGATACGCAGTATTTT.

The CDR3 reads CASRVGQGNTGELFF. In nucleotides, the CDR3 is TGTGCCAGCAGAGTGGGACAGGGGAACACCGGGGAGCTGTTTTTT. This chain joins TRBV28 and TRBJ2-2; 9 bases fit TRBD1. Germline CDR1 is MDHEN and CDR2 is SYDVKM. V dropped 6 bases and J dropped 1; count of bases not matched to a gene: 3. This CDR3 spans 15 amino acids.

This chain joins TRBV11-1 and TRBJ2-4; D may be TRBD2 (5 bases). The germline V gene encodes CDR1 SGHAT and CDR2 FQDESV (reference sequence). V lost 3 bases and J 0 bases, leaving 12 bases between the germline ends. The length of the CDR3 is 16 residues. In nucleotides, the CDR3 is TGTGCCAGCAGCTTGACGGGCGGACTAGCCAAAAACATTCAGTACTTC. It codes for CASSLTGGLAKNIQYF.

The CDR3 DNA reads TGTGCCAGCAGCCCGGGGGACGGGGGGGGCACAGATACGCAGTATTTT. Its protein product is CASSPGDGGGTDTQYF. The J gene is TRBJ2-3, the V gene TRBV4-2; 8 nucleotides agree with TRBD2. This CDR3 comprises 16 residues. Germline lookup yields CDR1 LGHNA and CDR2 YNFKEQ. V trimming: 4 bases; J trimming: 1 base; junction bases outside the gene matches: 7.